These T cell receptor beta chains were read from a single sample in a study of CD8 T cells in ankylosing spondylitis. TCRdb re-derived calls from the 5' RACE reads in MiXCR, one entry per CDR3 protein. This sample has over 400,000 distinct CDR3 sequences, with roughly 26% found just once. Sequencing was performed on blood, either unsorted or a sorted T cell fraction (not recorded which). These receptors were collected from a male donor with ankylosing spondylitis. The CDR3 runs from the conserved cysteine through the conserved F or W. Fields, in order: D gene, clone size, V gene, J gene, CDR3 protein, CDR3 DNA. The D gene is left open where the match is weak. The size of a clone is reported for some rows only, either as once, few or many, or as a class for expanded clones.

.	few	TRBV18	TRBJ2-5	CASSRRDPRGEETQYF	TGTGCCAGCTCACGCCGGGACCCTCGGGGCGAAGAGACCCAGTACTTC
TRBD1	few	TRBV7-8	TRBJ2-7	CASSSRTGGQSWLAYEQYF	TGTGCCAGCAGCTCCAGGACAGGGGGGCAGTCCTGGCTCGCGTACGAGCAGTACTTC
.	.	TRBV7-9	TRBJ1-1	CALLGDRTEAFF	TGTGCCCTACTCGGAGATAGGACTGAAGCTTTCTTT
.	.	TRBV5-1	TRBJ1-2	CASRQHRNNYGYTF	TGCGCCAGCAGACAGCACAGGAATAACTATGGCTACACCTTC
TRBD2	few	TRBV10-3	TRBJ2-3	CAISPSGDTQYF	TGTGCCATCAGCCCTAGCGGAGATACGCAGTATTTT
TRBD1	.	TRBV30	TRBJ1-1	CAWSLDRDTEAFF	TGTGCCTGGAGCCTTGACAGGGACACTGAAGCTTTCTTT
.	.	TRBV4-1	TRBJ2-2	CASSPTGQLDTGELFF	TGCGCCAGCAGCCCAACCGGACAGCTAGACACCGGGGAGCTGTTTTTT
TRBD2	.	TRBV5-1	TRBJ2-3	CASSLPSSGRAWGDTQYF	TGCGCCAGCAGCTTGCCGTCTAGCGGGAGGGCCTGGGGAGATACGCAGTATTTT
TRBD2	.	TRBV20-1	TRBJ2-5	CSALSREDETQYF	TGCAGTGCTCTGAGTCGGGAGGACGAGACCCAGTACTTC
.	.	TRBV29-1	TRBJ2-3	CSVELRGVYQQYF	TGCAGCGTTGAATTGAGGGGCGTTTATCAGCAGTATTTT
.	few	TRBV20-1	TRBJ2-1	CSAPRGRSGEQFF	TGCAGTGCCCCTCGGGGGCGGTCGGGTGAGCAGTTCTTC
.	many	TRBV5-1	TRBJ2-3	CASSLRQGADTQYF	TGCGCCAGCAGCTTACGGCAGGGTGCAGATACGCAGTATTTT
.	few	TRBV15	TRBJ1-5	CATSRDLAPQPQHF	TGTGCCACCAGCAGAGATCTCGCCCCTCAGCCCCAGCATTTT
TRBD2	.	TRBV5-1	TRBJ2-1	CASSKYMSGKDNEQFF	TGCGCCAGCAGCAAATATATGAGCGGGAAGGACAATGAGCAGTTCTTC
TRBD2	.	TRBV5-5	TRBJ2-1	CASSLRERGYNEQFF	TGTGCCAGCAGCTTGCGCGAGCGGGGGTACAATGAGCAGTTCTTC
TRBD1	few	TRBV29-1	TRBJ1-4	CSVLTGKTPEGEKLFF	TGCAGCGTCCTGACAGGGAAGACGCCCGAGGGGGAAAAACTGTTTTTT
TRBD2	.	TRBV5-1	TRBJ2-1	CASSHSGRAGDEQFF	TGCGCCAGCAGCCATAGCGGGAGGGCCGGGGATGAGCAGTTCTTC
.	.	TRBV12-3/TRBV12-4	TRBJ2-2	CASSPIRGTGELFF	TGTGCCAGCAGTCCCATCAGGGGTACCGGGGAGCTGTTTTTT
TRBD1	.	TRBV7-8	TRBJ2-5	CASSSPGGFVTQYF	TGTGCCAGCAGTTCCCCAGGGGGCTTTGTGACCCAGTACTTC
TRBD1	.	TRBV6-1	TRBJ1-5	CASTPGQGFNQPQHF	TGTGCCAGCACCCCGGGACAGGGTTTCAATCAGCCCCAGCATTTT
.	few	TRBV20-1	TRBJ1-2	CSARVPGWGDGYTF	TGCAGTGCTAGAGTACCAGGCTGGGGCGATGGCTACACCTTC
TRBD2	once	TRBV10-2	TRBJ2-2	CASQTGTIQARELFF	TGCGCCAGCCAGACCGGGACTATCCAGGCCAGGGAGCTGTTTTTT
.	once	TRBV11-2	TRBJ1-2	CASSFPQGRRGYTF	TGTGCCAGCAGCTTCCCCCAGGGACGGCGGGGCTACACCTTC
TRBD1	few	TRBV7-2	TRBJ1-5	CASSLEGGPNQPQHF	TGTGCCAGCAGCTTAGAAGGGGGCCCCAATCAGCCCCAGCATTTT
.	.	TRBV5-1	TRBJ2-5	CASSPLGGGSQETQYF	TGCGCCAGCAGCCCGCTGGGGGGCGGGAGTCAGGAGACCCAGTACTTC
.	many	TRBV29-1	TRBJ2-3	CSVEGGLIGTDTQYF	TGCAGCGTTGAAGGGGGTCTGATTGGCACAGATACGCAGTATTTT
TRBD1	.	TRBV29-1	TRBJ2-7	CSVRDSSYEQYF	TGCAGCGTCCGGGACAGCTCCTACGAGCAGTACTTC
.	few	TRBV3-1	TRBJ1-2	CASSQGKGEYGYTF	TGTGCCAGCAGCCAAGGGAAGGGAGAGTATGGCTACACCTTC
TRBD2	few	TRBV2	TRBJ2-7	CARSSGSDEQYF	TGTGCCAGGTCTAGCGGGAGCGACGAGCAGTACTTC
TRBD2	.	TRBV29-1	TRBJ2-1	CSVEGAREVSYNEQFF	TGCAGCGTTGAAGGGGCGCGGGAGGTCTCATACAATGAGCAGTTCTTC
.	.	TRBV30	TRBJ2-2	CAGSKQGPSTGELFF	TGTGCCGGGTCAAAACAGGGCCCCAGCACCGGGGAGCTGTTTTTT
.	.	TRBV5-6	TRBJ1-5	CASSSRRRGTRNQPQHF	TGTGCCAGCAGTTCGAGGCGTCGGGGGACGCGGAATCAGCCCCAGCATTTT
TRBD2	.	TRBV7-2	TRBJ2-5	CASSFIGRAQETQYF	TGTGCCAGCAGCTTTATCGGGAGGGCCCAAGAGACCCAGTACTTC
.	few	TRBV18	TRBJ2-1	CASSTRGDEQFF	TGTGCCAGCTCAACGAGGGGGGATGAGCAGTTCTTC
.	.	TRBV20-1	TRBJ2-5	CSAPPPGTETQYF	TGCAGTGCCCCACCCCCGGGAACGGAGACCCAGTACTTC
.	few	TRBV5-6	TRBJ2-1	CASSFRSDLLYNEQFF	TGTGCCAGCAGCTTTCGGTCGGATCTCCTTTACAATGAGCAGTTCTTC
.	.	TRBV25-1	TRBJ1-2	CASSESGNLVNYGYTF	TGTGCCAGCAGTGAATCGGGCAACTTAGTAAACTATGGCTACACCTTC
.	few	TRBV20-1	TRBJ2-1	CSARVRESTSYNEQFF	TGCAGTGCTAGAGTCAGAGAGTCCACTTCCTACAATGAGCAGTTCTTC
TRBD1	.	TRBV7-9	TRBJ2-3	CASSWTGQMDTQYF	TGTGCCAGCAGTTGGACAGGGCAGATGGATACGCAGTATTTT
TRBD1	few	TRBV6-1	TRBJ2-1	CASSEYSTGGYNEQFF	TGTGCCAGCAGTGAATATTCGACAGGGGGTTACAATGAGCAGTTCTTC
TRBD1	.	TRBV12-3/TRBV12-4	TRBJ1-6	CASLRTGGYGSPLHF	TGTGCCAGCCTCAGGACAGGGGGCTATGGTTCACCCCTCCACTTT
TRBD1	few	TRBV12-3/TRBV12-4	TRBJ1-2	CASSRDRGRDGYTF	TGTGCCAGCAGCCGGGACAGGGGGCGCGATGGCTACACCTTC
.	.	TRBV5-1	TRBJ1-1	CASSRQDNTEAFF	TGCGCCAGCAGCCGACAGGATAACACTGAAGCTTTCTTT
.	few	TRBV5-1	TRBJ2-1	CASTETGAFYNEQFF	TGCGCCAGCACCGAGACAGGAGCATTTTACAATGAGCAGTTCTTC
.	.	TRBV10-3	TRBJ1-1	CAILRDLNTEAFF	TGTGCCATCCTGAGGGACTTGAACACTGAAGCTTTCTTT
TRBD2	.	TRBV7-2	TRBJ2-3	CASSTRLAGGRADTQYF	TGTGCCAGCAGCACCCGACTAGCGGGAGGGAGAGCAGATACGCAGTATTTT
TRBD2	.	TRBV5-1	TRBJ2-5	CASSLAPTSGQETQYF	TGCGCCAGCAGCTTGGCCCCGACTAGCGGACAAGAGACCCAGTACTTC
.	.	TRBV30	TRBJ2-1	CAWGGSHNEQFF	TGTGCCTGGGGCGGGTCCCACAATGAGCAGTTCTTC
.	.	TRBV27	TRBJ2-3	CASSFGSQSTDTQYF	TGTGCCAGCAGTTTCGGCTCCCAGAGCACAGATACGCAGTATTTT
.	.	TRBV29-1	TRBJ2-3	CSVDRGRTQYF	TGCAGCGTTGATCGTGGGAGGACGCAGTATTTT
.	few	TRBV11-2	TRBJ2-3	CASSFRSSTDTQYF	TGTGCCAGCAGCTTCAGGTCTAGCACAGATACGCAGTATTTT
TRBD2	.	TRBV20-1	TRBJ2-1	CSARGRLAGAYNEQFF	TGCAGTGCTAGAGGTAGACTAGCGGGAGCTTACAATGAGCAGTTCTTC
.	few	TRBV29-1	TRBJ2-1	CSVIPGTGQFF	TGCAGCGTAATACCCGGGACCGGGCAGTTCTTC
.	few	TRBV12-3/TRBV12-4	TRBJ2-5	CASSPISETQYF	TGTGCCAGCAGTCCCATCTCGGAGACCCAGTACTTC
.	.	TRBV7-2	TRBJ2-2	CASSRRLAQTGELFF	TGTGCCAGCAGCCGGCGGCTGGCCCAAACCGGGGAGCTGTTTTTT